The 29 T cell receptor beta chains presented below share a single source sample, sequenced in a study of blood T cell repertoires in COVID-19. Using immunoSEQ multiplex PCR, the repertoire was profiled, and TCRdb retains in-frame clones only, with some absent. This table holds 200,000 to 250,000 clones, about 80% found once. Sequenced material: peripheral blood. These receptors originate from a woman of 80 years or more with acute or convalescent COVID-19.

The rearrangement links TRBV7-2 to TRBJ2-1; D might be TRBD2 (6 bases). The CDR3 sequence is 17 residues long. V was clipped by 3 bases and J by 0 bases, with 15 bases between them. In germline, CDR1 is SGHTA, CDR2 FQGNSA. The CDR3 nucleotides read TGTGCCAGCAGCTTTTCTTACGGGAGCCCCTCCTACAATGAGCAGTTCTTC. Protein: CASSFSYGSPSYNEQFF.

This clone occurred once. The CDR3 coding sequence is TGTGCCAGCAGTTCCTCGAGGAATTCTGAGACCCAGTACTTC. Its translation: CASSSSRNSETQYF. The V call is TRBV27, the J call TRBJ2-5; D is ambiguous. Germline-derived CDR1 and CDR2 are MNHEY and SMNVEV (reference sequence). The CDR3 runs 14 residues. V dropped 4 bases and J dropped 5 bases, with 14 bases sitting between them.

This clone was observed once. The V call is TRBV27, the J call TRBJ2-1, with D perhaps matching TRBD1 (5 bases). The V gene lost 6 bases and the J gene lost 0 bases, with 12 bases spanning the gap. Germline V gene sequence: CDR1 MNHEY, CDR2 SMNVEV (reference sequence). The CDR3 totals 15 residues. Here the CDR3 reads CASSRTQNSYNEQFF. The CDR3 coding sequence is TGTGCCAGCAGCCGGACACAGAACTCCTACAATGAGCAGTTCTTC.

The V call is TRBV11-3, the J call TRBJ2-3, with TRBD1 matching 7 bases. The CDR3 is made up of 14 amino acids. J lost 4 bases, V lost 5 bases, and 6 bases had no gene match. The germline CDR1 and CDR2 sequences are SGHNT and YENEEA. In DNA, the CDR3 is TGTGCCAGCAGCCTGGGACAGCCATCAGATACGCAGTATTTT. Its protein product is CASSLGQPSDTQYF.

This clone came up once. The rearrangement uses TRBV3-1 (or the pseudogene TRBV3-2) and TRBJ2-5; 9 bases match TRBD1. The CDR3 has 15 residues. Unmatched junction bases numbered 10, after V lost 8 bases and J lost 3 bases. Germline assignment: CDR1 LGHDT and CDR2 YNNKEL (reference sequence). This chain's CDR3 is CASSPGTGTKETQYF. In DNA, the CDR3 is TGTGCCAGCTCCCCCGGGACAGGGACTAAAGAGACCCAGTACTTC.

This clone was counted at least ten times. The chain combines TRBV7-9 with TRBJ1-1; 8 positions agree with TRBD1. The CDR3 extends over 15 amino acids. Germline CDR1 is SEHNR and CDR2 is FQNEAQ (reference sequence). Unmatched junction bases numbered 9, after V lost 6 bases and J lost 3 bases. The CDR3 here is CASSLQGEWDTEAFF. In DNA form, the CDR3 reads TGTGCCAGCAGTTTACAGGGGGAATGGGACACTGAAGCTTTCTTT.

The chain has TRBV3-1 (or the pseudogene TRBV3-2) and TRBJ1-2; the D gene is possibly TRBD1 (5 bases). Germline V lookup: CDR1 LGHDT, CDR2 YNNKEL (reference sequence). The CDR3 is 15 amino acids. V gave up 5 bases and J gave up 4 bases, with 17 bases separating them. In DNA form, the CDR3 reads TGTGCCAGCAGCGAACGGGACTACCGGTCCTATGGCTACACCTTC. Translating it yields CASSERDYRSYGYTF.

The gene calls are TRBV12-3 or TRBV12-4 and TRBJ1-1, with TRBD1 identical over 11 bases. V trimming: 1 base; J trimming: 11 bases; junction bases outside the gene matches: 3. This CDR3 has 13 amino acids. In nucleotides, the CDR3 is TGTGCCAGCAGTTTAGGGACAGGGGGCAGGGCTTTCTTT. Translated: CASSLGTGGRAFF.

The V and J genes are TRBV6-6 and TRBJ1-5, with D perhaps TRBD1 (6 bases). The V end was cut by 5 bases, the J end by 0 bases, with 14 bases between. From germline, CDR1 is MNHNY and CDR2 SVGAGI (reference sequence). The CDR3 extends over 16 amino acids. The CDR3 reads CASSKETGYSNQPQHF. Here the CDR3 DNA reads TGTGCCAGCAGTAAGGAGACAGGATATAGCAATCAGCCCCAGCATTTT.

This rearrangement joins TRBV7-2 to TRBJ1-1; possible D gene TRBD1, 6 bases. Germline CDR1 SGHTA, CDR2 FQGNSA. V dropped 6 bases and J dropped 11 bases, with 22 bases sitting between them. This CDR3 is 14 amino acids long. The CDR3, as DNA: TGTGCCAGCAGTTCAGCCGTCCCAGGGGCAGGGGCTTTCTTT. It is translated as CASSSAVPGAGAFF.

J is TRBJ1-5 and V is TRBV2, with TRBD1 as a possible D gene (5 bases). With 0 bases removed from V and 4 bases from J, the gap between germline ends came to 10 bases. CDR3 length: 15 residues. Looked up from germline, CDR1 is SNHLY and CDR2 is FYNNEI. The CDR3 is CASSEASSGNQPQHF. CDR3 bases: TGTGCCAGCAGTGAAGCGTCGTCAGGGAATCAGCCCCAGCATTTT.

This rearrangement joins TRBV9 to TRBJ2-7, with 9 positions matching TRBD1. Trimming cost V 3 bases and J 0 bases; bases outside gene matches: 10. The CDR3 runs to 17 residues. Germline values: CDR1 SGDLS, CDR2 YYNGEE. CDR3 coding DNA: TGTGCCAGCAGCGCTGGACCAGGACAGGGGCCCTCCTACGAGCAGTACTTC. Protein product: CASSAGPGQGPSYEQYF.

The chain employs TRBV6-2 or TRBV6-3 and TRBJ1-3; TRBD1 aligns across 10 bases. The germline CDR1 and CDR2 sequences are MNHEY and SVGEGT. V dropped 2 bases and J dropped 6; count of bases not matched to a gene: 4. This CDR3 spans 15 amino acids. This chain's CDR3 is CASSYPDRGKNTIYF. For the CDR3, the DNA is TGTGCCAGCAGTTACCCGGACAGGGGGAAAAACACCATATATTTT.

V usage is TRBV11-2 and J usage is TRBJ2-7; tentative D call: TRBD1 (6 bases). V gave up 8 bases and J gave up 0 bases, with 17 bases separating them. The CDR3 sequence is 15 residues long. The germline gives CDR1 SGHAT, CDR2 FQNNGV. CDR3 bases: TGTGCCAGCTCTCTTTTAGGGGGAAGCTCCTACGAGCAGTACTTC. Amino acids: CASSLLGGSSYEQYF.

This chain joins TRBV12-3 or TRBV12-4 and TRBJ1-1, with 8 bases that match TRBD1. The CDR3 loop spans 12 amino acids. Trimming took 6 bases from V and 11 from J; bases not matched to a gene: 8. The CDR3 reads CASRGRGLGAFF. The CDR3 DNA sequence: TGTGCCAGCAGGGGCAGGGGGCTAGGGGCTTTCTTT.

The chain links TRBV7-2 to TRBJ1-1; 8 bases fit TRBD1. Looked up from germline, CDR1 is SGHTA and CDR2 is FQGNSA. The CDR3 totals 13 residues. The junction had 6 bases not matched to a gene; V was cut back by 5 bases and J by 7 bases. CDR3 region: CASSVDRGDEAFF. The CDR3 bases are TGTGCCAGCAGCGTAGACAGGGGCGATGAAGCTTTCTTT.

The chain combines TRBV28 with TRBJ1-3; the D gene is possibly TRBD1 (6 bases). The CDR3 is 16 amino acids. The ends were cut back, 4 bases at V and 1 base at J, with 14 bases in the middle. CDR1 and CDR2 (germline): MDHEN, SYDVKM. The CDR3 here is CASSYQGFRSGNTIYF. CDR3 DNA sequence: TGTGCCAGCAGTTACCAGGGGTTTAGGTCTGGAAACACCATATATTTT. Looking up the rest from reference TRBV28 and TRBJ1-3 gives the full variable domain: DVKVTQSSRYLVKRTGEKVFLECVQDMDHENMFWYRQDPGLGLRLIYFSYDVKMKEKGDIPEGYSVSREKKERFSLILESASTNQTSMYLCASSYQGFRSGNTIYFGEGSWLTVV.

The rearrangement joins TRBV12-3 or TRBV12-4 to TRBJ2-2; TRBD1 is a possible D gene (5 bases). V lost 9 bases and J 5 bases, leaving 10 bases between the germline ends. This CDR3 spans 12 amino acids. CDR3 protein: CASSKGTGELFF. CDR3 in DNA: TGTGCCAGTTCTAAGGGGACCGGGGAGCTGTTTTTT.

V usage is TRBV6-5 and J usage is TRBJ2-1; 8 bases map to TRBD1. The CDR3 covers 14 residues. Trimming cost V 4 bases and J 5 bases; bases outside gene matches: 4. CDR1 MNHEY and CDR2 SVGAGI come from the germline V gene. The CDR3 loop reads CASSSNRGNNEQFF. The CDR3 bases are TGTGCCAGCAGTTCTAACAGGGGGAACAATGAGCAGTTCTTC.

The chain uses TRBV7-3 and TRBJ1-5; 8 positions agree with TRBD1. The CDR3 has 19 residues. Losses at the gene ends were 0 bases for V and 3 bases for J; bases not matched to a gene: 13. Per the germline V gene, CDR1 is SGHTA and CDR2 is FQGTGA. CDR3 nucleotide sequence: TGTGCCAGCAGCTTAACTATCTTCGGGGACAGGTCAGTCAATCAGCCCCAGCATTTT. It translates to CASSLTIFGDRSVNQPQHF.

The chain is built from TRBV7-2 and TRBJ1-5; no firm D call. CDR1 and CDR2 from the germline V gene are SGHTA and FQGNSA. The CDR3 runs 14 residues. Trimming took off 0 bases at V and 3 bases at J, with 6 bases between the two ends. For the CDR3, the DNA is TGTGCCAGCAGCTTAGCCGGGTCCAATCAGCCCCAGCATTTT. Translated, it gives CASSLAGSNQPQHF.

This CDR3 reads CASSDPGRMGTNQPQHF. The CDR3, as DNA: TGTGCCAGCAGTGACCCAGGCAGGATGGGCACCAATCAGCCCCAGCATTTT. The chain joins TRBV6-1 to TRBJ1-5; D ambiguous. The CDR3 extends over 17 amino acids. CDR1 MNHNS and CDR2 SASEGT come from the germline V gene. Trimming took off 3 bases at V and 3 bases at J, with 18 bases between the two ends.

The gene calls are TRBV5-6 and TRBJ2-1, with D perhaps TRBD2 (5 bases). V dropped 2 bases and J dropped 5 bases, with 14 bases sitting between them. This CDR3 has 15 amino acids. From germline, CDR1 is SGHDT and CDR2 YYEEEE. For the CDR3, the DNA is TGTGCCAGCAGCTTCGGGGTGTTCCAGCACAATGAGCAGTTCTTC. Encoded protein: CASSFGVFQHNEQFF.

This clone appeared once. The chain employs TRBV25-1 and TRBJ1-3; tentatively, D is TRBD1 (5 bases). V lost 7 bases to trimming and J lost 2 bases, with 15 bases between them. The CDR3 contains 15 residues. Germline CDR1 reads MGHDK; CDR2 reads SYGVNS. The CDR3 DNA is TGTGCCAGCAAAGGGGAGGGGTGGACTGGAAACACCATATATTTT. This codes for CASKGEGWTGNTIYF.

V usage is TRBV7-2 and J usage is TRBJ1-2; a weak D match, TRBD1 (6 bases). The CDR3 runs 14 residues. V was trimmed by 1 base and J by 4 bases, leaving 10 bases between them. The germline V gene encodes CDR1 SGHTA and CDR2 FQGNSA. The CDR3 coding sequence is TGTGCCAGCAGCTTAGAACGGACAGCCTATGGCTACACCTTC. This gives the protein CASSLERTAYGYTF.

The gene calls are TRBV11-1 and TRBJ2-7; 7 bases agree with TRBD2. In germline, CDR1 is SGHAT, CDR2 FQDESV (reference sequence). The CDR3 totals 15 residues. Unmatched junction bases numbered 8, after V lost 0 bases and J lost 6 bases. CDR3 sequence reads: CASSLAGGDYREQYF. The CDR3 DNA reads as TGTGCCAGCAGCTTAGCGGGAGGGGATTATCGCGAGCAGTACTTC. The full variable domain, completed using reference TRBV11-1 and TRBJ2-7, is EAEVAQSPRYKITEKSQAVAFWCDPISGHATLYWYRQILGQGPELLVQFQDESVVDDSQLPKDRFSAERLKGVDSTLKIQPAELGDSAMYLCASSLAGGDYREQYFGPGTRLTVT.

The chain uses TRBV29-1 and TRBJ1-3; 8 nucleotides agree with TRBD1. V lost 4 bases and J lost 4; bases outside the gene matches: 6. CDR1 and CDR2 from the germline V gene are SQVTM and ANQGSEA. The CDR3 sequence is 14 residues long. The CDR3 region is CSVVTGGRGNTIYF. CDR3 coding DNA: TGCAGCGTTGTAACAGGGGGGCGAGGAAACACCATATATTTT.

This chain links TRBV12-3 or TRBV12-4 with TRBJ1-4; D is undetermined. This CDR3 spans 13 amino acids. Trimming removed 6 bases at V and 2 bases at J, with 7 bases between. CDR3 amino acids: CASRSRTNEKLFF. CDR3 sequence (DNA): TGTGCCAGCAGGAGCAGGACTAATGAAAAACTGTTTTTT.

The J gene is TRBJ2-1, the V gene TRBV7-9, with 10 positions matching TRBD1. V shed 10 bases and J 8 bases; nucleotides not matched to a gene: 8. Germline V lookup: CDR1 SEHNR, CDR2 FQNEAQ (reference sequence). CDR3 length: 13 residues. CDR3 region: CAKGTGAVDEQFF. The CDR3 DNA reads as TGTGCCAAGGGGACAGGGGCAGTCGATGAGCAGTTCTTC.